The 29 T cell receptor beta chains below all came from one sample that was sequenced in a study of Ad26.COV2.S vaccination and SARS-CoV-2 variants. The repertoire was sequenced with immunoSEQ multiplex PCR; TCRdb's copy has only in-frame clones and lacks some. The sample includes 87,000 or so clones, around 82% of them seen just once. This sample comprised peripheral blood, obtained after recovery from COVID-19. Every receptor here comes from a human donor who had recovered from COVID-19.

The gene calls are TRBV4-3 and TRBJ2-7; D possibly corresponds to TRBD1 (6 bases). The CDR3 loop spans 14 amino acids. V was cut by 0 bases and J by 1 base, with 7 bases left in between. CDR1 is LGHNA, CDR2 YSLEER, per germline. CDR3 residues: CASSQDDRSYEQYF. CDR3 bases: TGCGCCAGCAGCCAAGATGACAGGTCCTACGAGCAGTACTTC.

This clone was recorded a few times. The chain recombines TRBV7-9 with TRBJ2-2; 7 positions agree with TRBD1. Germline CDR1 reads SEHNR; CDR2 reads FQNEAQ (reference sequence). Trimming took 6 bases from V and 1 from J; bases not matched to a gene: 11. The CDR3 is made up of 17 amino acids. This CDR3 is CASSPFYRGENTGELFF. The CDR3, as DNA: TGTGCCAGCAGTCCCTTCTACAGGGGAGAGAACACCGGGGAGCTGTTTTTT.

The chain recombines TRBV19 with TRBJ2-1; D possibly uses TRBD1 or TRBD2 (5 bases each). Trimming removed 7 bases from V and 0 bases from J, with 22 bases in between. CDR1 is LNHDA and CDR2 is SQIVND in the germline V gene (reference sequence). The length of the CDR3 is 18 residues. CDR3 DNA sequence: TGTGCCAGTAAGGGACCGAGAATAGGCGGCTTCTCCTACAATGAGCAGTTCTTC. Protein product: CASKGPRIGGFSYNEQFF.

This sequence joins TRBV28 and TRBJ1-5; D gene ambiguous. Germline CDR1 is MDHEN and CDR2 is SYDVKM. V lost 8 bases to trimming and J lost 2 bases, with 13 bases between them. The CDR3 is 14 residues long. DNA for the CDR3: TGTGCCAGCGGTGGTGGGGAGGGCAATCAGCCCCAGCATTTT. This gives the protein CASGGGEGNQPQHF.

This clone was recorded a few times. The CDR3 sequence is CASSVSGGDHEQYF. The CDR3 DNA sequence: TGTGCCAGCAGCGTGTCGGGAGGGGACCACGAGCAGTACTTC. V is TRBV9 and J is TRBJ2-7; 8 nucleotides agree with TRBD2. CDR1 is SGDLS, CDR2 YYNGEE, per germline. The trim removed 2 bases at V and 5 bases at J, leaving 6 bases unmatched. The CDR3 covers 14 residues.

The rearrangement links TRBV11-3 to TRBJ2-7; 11 bases align to TRBD1. CDR1 SGHNT and CDR2 YENEEA come from the germline V gene. V was clipped by 4 bases and J by 1 base; unmatched bases: 6. CDR3 length: 16 residues. The CDR3: CASSSYGQGASYEQYF. Written as DNA, the CDR3 is TGTGCCAGCAGCTCTTATGGACAGGGGGCATCCTACGAGCAGTACTTC. The variable domain in full, completed from reference TRBV11-3 and TRBJ2-7, reads EAGVVQSPRYKIIEKKQPVAFWCNPISGHNTLYWYLQNLGQGPELLIRYENEEAVDDSQLPKDRFSAERLKGVDSTLKIQPAELGDSAVYLCASSSYGQGASYEQYFGPGTRLTVT.

As DNA, the CDR3 is TGTGCCAGCAGCCAACCTCCCCTTATAGCGGGAGGCTGGGTGTTGAGCACAGATACGCAGTATTTT. This sequence encodes CASSQPPLIAGGWVLSTDTQYF. This chain uses TRBV14 with TRBJ2-3; 10 bases fit TRBD2. V lost 2 bases to trimming and J lost 0 bases; unmatched junction nucleotides: 20. The CDR3 is made up of 22 amino acids. Germline V gene lookup returns CDR1 SGHDN and CDR2 FVKESK.

The gene calls are TRBV9 and TRBJ2-3; 10 bases align to TRBD2. The CDR3 has 16 amino acids. Trimming removed 4 bases from V and 5 bases from J; junction bases left unmatched: 10. From germline, CDR1 is SGDLS and CDR2 YYNGEE. CDR3 nucleotide sequence: TGTGCCAGCAGCCAGCTGTCAGCGGGAGGGGTAGATACGCAGTATTTT. Its protein product is CASSQLSAGGVDTQYF. Full variable domain (missing parts from reference TRBV9 and TRBJ2-3): DSGVTQTPKHLITATGQRVTLRCSPRSGDLSVYWYQQSLDQGLQFLIQYYNGEERAKGNILERFSAQQFPDLHSELNLSSLELGDSALYFCASSQLSAGGVDTQYFGPGTRLTVL.

This clone was seen only once. The chain uses TRBV2 and TRBJ1-5; D may be TRBD1 (5 bases). V lost 4 bases to trimming and J lost 4 bases, with 17 bases between them. CDR1 and CDR2 from the germline V gene are SNHLY and FYNNEI. The length of the CDR3 is 16 residues. The CDR3 region has the DNA TGTGCCAGCAGTGGAGGGTCATGGGGGACGAATCAGCCCCAGCATTTT. Residues: CASSGGSWGTNQPQHF.

The chain couples TRBV28 to TRBJ1-3; D ambiguous. The CDR3 has 13 residues. The ends were cut back, 6 bases at V and 2 bases at J, with 8 bases in the middle. Germline V gene data show CDR1 as MDHEN and CDR2 as SYDVKM. CDR3 sequence (DNA): TGTGCCAGCAGCGCGGGCCCTGGAAACACCATATATTTT. This codes for CASSAGPGNTIYF.

This clone was detected once. The chain combines TRBV10-2 with TRBJ1-1, with D tentatively TRBD1 (6 bases). The length of the CDR3 is 14 residues. Trimming pared 11 bases from V and 7 bases from J, leaving 23 bases between. CDR1 and CDR2 from the germline V gene are WSHSY and SAAADI. CDR3: CAAKVETGIGEAFF. Here the CDR3 DNA reads TGCGCCGCAAAGGTCGAAACAGGGATAGGTGAAGCTTTCTTT.

The chain has TRBV28 and TRBJ2-5, with 12 bases that match TRBD1. The CDR3 consists of 16 residues. Losses at the gene ends were 4 bases for V and 4 bases for J; bases not matched to a gene: 7. Per germline, CDR1 MDHEN and CDR2 SYDVKM. The CDR3, as DNA: TGTGCCAGCAGTTCCCCCGGGACAGGGGGCGGAGAGACCCAGTACTTC. Translating it yields CASSSPGTGGGETQYF.

V is TRBV11-3 and J is TRBJ2-7; 7 bases align to TRBD1. CDR1 and CDR2 from the germline V gene are SGHNT and YENEEA. With V trimmed by 1 base and J by 6 bases, 0 bases remained unmatched. This CDR3 has 12 residues. Written as DNA, the CDR3 is TGTGCCAGCAGCTTAGGGGACAGCGAGCAGTACTTC. Amino acids: CASSLGDSEQYF.

About this clone: A much larger clone sits a single nucleotide away, making a read error possible. V gene TRBV7-3 combines with J gene TRBJ2-6; D is uncertain. The CDR3 loop spans 13 amino acids. V lost 5 bases, J lost 0 bases, and 2 bases lay in between. Germline CDR1 reads SGHTA; CDR2 reads FQGTGA. The CDR3 bases are TGTGCCAGCAGCCACTCTGGGGCCAACGTCCTGACTTTC. Residues: CASSHSGANVLTF.

The rearrangement uses TRBV5-8 and TRBJ1-3; D unclear. This CDR3 is built from 13 residues. V was pared by 0 bases and J by 5 bases, with 6 bases between. In germline, CDR1 is SGHTS, CDR2 YDEGEE. The chain's CDR3 is CASSLDPRNTIYF. CDR3 bases: TGTGCCAGCAGCTTGGATCCGCGAAACACCATATATTTT. Filled out from reference TRBV5-8 and TRBJ1-3, the complete variable domain reads EAGVTQSPTHLIKTRGQQATLRCSPISGHTSVYWYQQALGLGLQFLLWYDEGEERNRGNFPPRFSGRQFPNYSSELNVNALELEDSALYLCASSLDPRNTIYFGEGSWLTVV.

The chain links TRBV28 to TRBJ1-2, with D possibly matching TRBD1 (6 bases). Trimming shortened V by 4 bases and J by 1 base, and 13 bases separated the two germline ends. The CDR3 spans 15 residues. CDR1 is MDHEN and CDR2 is SYDVKM in the germline V gene. CDR3: CASSSPGQINYGYTF. CDR3 DNA sequence: TGTGCCAGCAGTTCGCCCGGACAGATTAACTATGGCTACACCTTC.

This rearrangement joins TRBV11-3 to TRBJ2-7, with 10 nucleotides matching TRBD1. The CDR3 is 14 residues long. CDR1 and CDR2 (germline): SGHNT, YENEEA. V gave up 5 bases and J gave up 2 bases; unmatched junction bases: 3. For the CDR3, the DNA is TGTGCCAGCAGCACTGGACAGGGGGCCTACGAGCAGTACTTC. It codes for CASSTGQGAYEQYF.

There are a few counts of this clone. The V call is TRBV3-1 (or the pseudogene TRBV3-2), the J call TRBJ2-1; 12 bases align to TRBD2. CDR3 length: 17 amino acids. Germline values: CDR1 LGHDT, CDR2 YNNKEL (reference sequence). With 4 bases clipped from V and 9 bases from J, the junction kept 13 bases outside the gene matches. The CDR3 region has the DNA TGTGCCAGCAGCCCAATTCGACTAGCGGGAGAAGGTGGTGAGCAGTTCTTC. It encodes CASSPIRLAGEGGEQFF.

V and J are TRBV6-2 or TRBV6-3 and TRBJ2-2; TRBD2 aligns across 14 bases. Trimming at V came to 0 bases and at J to 4 bases, leaving 7 bases not matched to a gene. Germline CDR1 reads MNHEY; CDR2 reads SVGEGT. This CDR3 is built from 19 residues. In nucleotides, the CDR3 is TGTGCCAGCAGTTACTCGGGGGGACTAGCGGGAGTAACCACCGGGGAGCTGTTTTTT. Its protein product is CASSYSGGLAGVTTGELFF.

The rearrangement links TRBV9 to TRBJ1-1; D unresolved. The V end was cut by 0 bases, the J end by 0 bases, with 3 bases between. This CDR3 region has 13 residues. The V gene's germline CDR1 is SGDLS and CDR2 YYNGEE. CDR3 in amino acids: CASSVVLNTEAFF. CDR3 DNA sequence: TGTGCCAGCAGCGTAGTATTGAACACTGAAGCTTTCTTT.

This sequence joins TRBV6-5 and TRBJ1-2; 9 bases agree with TRBD1. This CDR3 region has 15 residues. Germline V gives CDR1 MNHEY, CDR2 SVGAGI. Trimming removed 7 bases from V and 4 bases from J; junction bases left unmatched: 10. For the CDR3, the DNA is TGTGCCAGCACCAAAACCGGGACAGGGATCTATGGCTACACCTTC. Translation gives CASTKTGTGIYGYTF.

The chain joins TRBV6-6 to TRBJ1-1; D not resolved. Looked up from germline, CDR1 is MNHNY and CDR2 is SVGAGI (reference sequence). The ends were cut back, 7 bases at V and 2 bases at J, with 11 bases in the middle. This CDR3 contains 13 residues. Written as DNA, the CDR3 is TGTGCCAGCACCCAGATCCTCAACACTGAAGCTTTCTTT. Its protein is CASTQILNTEAFF.

This chain links TRBV18 with TRBJ1-1; maybe TRBD1 (6 bases). Germline V gene lookup returns CDR1 KGHSH and CDR2 LQKENI. Trimming took 2 bases from V and 4 from J, leaving 20 bases between them. CDR3 length equals 17 residues. CDR3 sequence: CASSPVGQLGDGTEAFF. DNA of the CDR3: TGTGCCAGCTCACCAGTCGGACAGTTGGGGGATGGCACTGAAGCTTTCTTT.

This clone occurred a few times. This rearrangement joins TRBV6-5 to TRBJ1-1; TRBD1 is a possible D gene (5 bases). This CDR3 region has 15 residues. Germline V gene sequence: CDR1 MNHEY, CDR2 SVGAGI. V was pared by 0 bases and J by 3 bases, with 11 bases between. For the CDR3, the DNA is TGTGCCAGCAGTTACTCTCGAAGGGGTGACACTGAAGCTTTCTTT. It encodes CASSYSRRGDTEAFF.

The chain is built from TRBV4-1 and TRBJ1-6; no clear D gene. The V end was cut by 1 base, the J end by 10 bases, with 8 bases between. Germline CDR1 reads MGHRA; CDR2 reads YSYEKL. The CDR3 has 13 residues. CDR3 nucleotides: TGCGCCAGCAGCCAAGTTCTGCCCTCACCCCTCCACTTT. Its translation: CASSQVLPSPLHF.

This chain joins TRBV5-4 and TRBJ1-3; D gene uncertain. V shed 4 bases and J shed 0 bases, with 14 bases lying between them. Germline assignment: CDR1 SGHNT and CDR2 YYREEE (reference sequence). The CDR3 sequence is 16 residues long. The CDR3 region has the DNA TGTGCCAGCAGCCGGTTGGGATCTACCTCTGGAAACACCATATATTTT. Residues: CASSRLGSTSGNTIYF.

The sample holds one count of this clone. The rearrangement joins TRBV11-2 to TRBJ2-7; a weak D match, TRBD2 (6 bases). Per germline, CDR1 SGHAT and CDR2 FQNNGV. Deletions cut 5 bases from V and 4 bases from J, with 18 bases between. The CDR3 spans 15 residues. CDR3 coding DNA: TGTGCCAGCAGCAGAGTTCCGGAGGGCCGGTACGAGCAGTACTTC. Translating it yields CASSRVPEGRYEQYF.

This chain connects TRBV6-5 to TRBJ2-3; no clear D gene. V lost 3 bases to trimming and J lost 0 bases, with 7 bases between them. The germline CDR1 and CDR2 sequences are MNHEY and SVGAGI. This CDR3 has 14 residues. CDR3 sequence reads: CASSYGVSTDTQYF. Here the CDR3 DNA reads TGTGCCAGCAGTTATGGGGTTAGCACAGATACGCAGTATTTT.

This rearrangement joins TRBV7-4 to TRBJ1-1; 8 positions match TRBD1. This CDR3 has 16 amino acids. Germline V gives CDR1 SGHVT, CDR2 SQSDAQ. With 5 bases clipped from V and 1 base from J, the junction kept 9 bases outside the gene matches. The CDR3 bases are TGTGCCAGCAGCCACCGTAGTGACAGGGGGAACACTGAAGCTTTCTTT. Translating it yields CASSHRSDRGNTEAFF.